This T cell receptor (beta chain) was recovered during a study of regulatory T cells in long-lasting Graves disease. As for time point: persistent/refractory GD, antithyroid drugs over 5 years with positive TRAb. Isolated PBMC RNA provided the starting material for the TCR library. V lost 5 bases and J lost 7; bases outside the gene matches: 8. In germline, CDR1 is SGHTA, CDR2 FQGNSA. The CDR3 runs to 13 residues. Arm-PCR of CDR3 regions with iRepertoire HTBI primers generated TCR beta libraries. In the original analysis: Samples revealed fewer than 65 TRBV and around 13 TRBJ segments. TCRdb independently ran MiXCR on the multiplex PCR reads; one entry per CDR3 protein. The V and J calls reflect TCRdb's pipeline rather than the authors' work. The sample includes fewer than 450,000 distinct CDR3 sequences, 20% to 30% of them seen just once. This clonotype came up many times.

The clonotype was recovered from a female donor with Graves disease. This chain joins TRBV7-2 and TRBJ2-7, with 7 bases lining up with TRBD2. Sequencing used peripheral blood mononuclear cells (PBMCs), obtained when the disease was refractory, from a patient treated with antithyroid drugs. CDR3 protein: CASSARTRSEQYF. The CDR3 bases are TGTGCCAGCAGCGCACGGACTAGAAGTGAGCAGTACTTC.